This T cell receptor beta chain originates from a study of T cell responses to AZD1222 COVID-19 vaccine. Looking at the study overall: Pooled samples include second doses given at about 4 or 12 weeks.

Some clones are missing from TCRdb's copy, which holds only in-frame ones; the method was immunoSEQ multiplex PCR. Seen here are about 150,000 clones, about nine tenths observed once, and the top ten hold about 2%. Study-wide results and limits: Targets within unmutated variant regions were reportedly found for nearly half of spike-specific TCRs. A mostly white British donor set with more females was recruited, and clonal diversity was possibly underestimated. The study found vaccine-associated CD4 TCRs spanning spike, dominant at 160-218 and 743-854.

Turning to this clone: Its antigen is not identified.

The ends lost 3 bases at V and 2 bases at J; junction bases unmatched: 13. There are 19 residues in the CDR3. Germline V CDR1 and CDR2: MNHNS, SASEGT. The starting material was peripheral blood, obtained on day 0 of AZD1222 vaccination. The chain employs TRBV6-1 and TRBJ1-4, with TRBD1 matching 9 bases. The sequence came from an adult in good health. CDR3: CASSDFTGTGYFTNEKLFF. The CDR3 DNA reads as TGTGCCAGCAGTGATTTTACCGGGACAGGGTATTTCACTAATGAAAAACTGTTTTTT.